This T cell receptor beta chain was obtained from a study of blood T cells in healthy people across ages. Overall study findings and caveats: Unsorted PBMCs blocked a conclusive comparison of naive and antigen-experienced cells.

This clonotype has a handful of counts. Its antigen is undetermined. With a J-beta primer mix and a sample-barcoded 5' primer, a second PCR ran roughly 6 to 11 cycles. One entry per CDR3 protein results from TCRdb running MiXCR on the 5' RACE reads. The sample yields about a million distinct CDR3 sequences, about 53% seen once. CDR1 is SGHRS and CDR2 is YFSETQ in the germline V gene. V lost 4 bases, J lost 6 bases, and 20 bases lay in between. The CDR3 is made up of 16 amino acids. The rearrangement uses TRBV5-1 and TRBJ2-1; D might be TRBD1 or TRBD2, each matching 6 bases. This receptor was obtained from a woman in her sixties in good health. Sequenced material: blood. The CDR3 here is CASSAGPQGSVNEQFF. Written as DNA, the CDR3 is TGCGCCAGCAGCGCGGGACCTCAGGGGTCGGTCAATGAGCAGTTCTTC.